These T cell receptor beta chains were read from a single sample in a study of CD8+CD57+ T cells in acquired aplastic anemia. TCRdb processed the reads anew with MiXCR; each CDR3 protein has one entry. The table shows around 430,000 distinct CDR3 sequences, with around 32% occurring only once. Sample: sorted CD4+, CD8+, or CD8+CD57+ T cells (not recorded which) from PBMCs. Source of these receptors: a human donor with aplastic anemia. The CDR3 runs from the conserved cysteine through the conserved F or W. The D gene is left open where the match is weak. Clone size is given for some rows only: seen once, a few or many times, or a class if the clone is expanded.

d_call,clone_size,j_call,v_call,cdr3_aa,cdr3_nt
NA,NA,TRBJ2-4,TRBV12-3/TRBV12-4,CASGQGGNIQYF,TGTGCCAGCGGACAAGGCGGAAACATTCAGTACTTC
TRBD2,many,TRBJ2-1,TRBV2,CARGRLAVYNEQFF,TGTGCCAGAGGGAGGCTAGCGGTCTACAATGAGCAGTTCTTC
TRBD1,many,TRBJ2-2,TRBV10-3,CAIRKIGVGTGDPGELFF,TGTGCCATCAGGAAGATTGGTGTGGGGACAGGGGATCCCGGGGAGCTGTTTTTT
TRBD2,NA,TRBJ2-3,TRBV20-1,CSASRGGRGADTQYF,TGCAGTGCTAGTAGGGGCGGGAGAGGCGCAGATACGCAGTATTTT
TRBD2,NA,TRBJ2-5,TRBV5-1,CASSHGTTPASQYF,TGCGCCAGCAGCCACGGGACTACCCCCGCGTCCCAGTACTTC
NA,many,TRBJ1-6,TRBV7-2,CASSLATGAYNSPLHF,TGTGCCAGCAGCTTAGCGACTGGCGCTTATAATTCACCCCTCCACTTT
TRBD1,NA,TRBJ2-3,TRBV5-1,CASSLQGALGTDTQYF,TGCGCCAGCAGCTTGCAGGGGGCGTTAGGCACAGATACGCAGTATTTT
TRBD2,few,TRBJ2-6,TRBV10-3,CASSQTSGSSGANVLTF,TGTGCCAGCAGTCAGACTAGCGGGTCCTCTGGGGCCAACGTCCTGACTTTC
TRBD2,NA,TRBJ2-7,TRBV6-2/TRBV6-3,CASSSLAGPSYEQYF,TGTGCCAGCAGTTCGCTAGCGGGGCCCTCCTACGAGCAGTACTTC
TRBD2,many,TRBJ2-1,TRBV15,CATSRVRAGENNEQFF,TGTGCCACCAGCAGAGTCCGGGCGGGAGAGAACAATGAGCAGTTCTTC
NA,many,TRBJ1-2,TRBV20-1,CSAGHQGVDGYTF,TGCAGTGCTGGACACCAAGGGGTTGATGGCTACACCTTC
NA,many,TRBJ1-1,TRBV2,CASAGNTEAFF,TGTGCCAGTGCCGGGAACACTGAAGCTTTCTTT
TRBD2,many,TRBJ2-7,TRBV15,CATSSSGRGLAGVYEQYF,TGTGCCACCAGCAGTTCCGGGCGGGGACTAGCGGGAGTGTACGAGCAGTACTTC
NA,NA,TRBJ2-5,TRBV6-1,CASRRTPPSQETQYF,TGTGCCAGCAGGAGGACTCCTCCTTCTCAAGAGACCCAGTACTTC
TRBD1,NA,TRBJ1-1,TRBV15,CATSSRQGDRTEAFF,TGTGCCACCAGCAGCCGACAGGGGGATCGGACTGAAGCTTTCTTT
TRBD2,NA,TRBJ2-7,TRBV5-4,CASREATSGRAEQYF,TGTGCCAGCAGAGAAGCGACTAGCGGGAGGGCAGAGCAGTACTTC
NA,NA,TRBJ2-1,TRBV6-1,CASKGPGNNEQFF,TGTGCCAGCAAGGGTCCGGGAAACAATGAGCAGTTCTTC
NA,NA,TRBJ1-3,TRBV3-1,CASSQDRQIGDTIYF,TGTGCCAGCAGCCAAGATAGGCAGATCGGGGACACCATATATTTT
TRBD1,NA,TRBJ2-7,TRBV29-1,CSVGGTGFSEQYF,TGCAGCGTTGGGGGGACAGGGTTCTCCGAGCAGTACTTC
TRBD1,NA,TRBJ1-4,TRBV7-9,CASSLGGGQRLFF,TGTGCCAGCAGCTTAGGGGGGGGACAGAGACTGTTTTTT
NA,many,TRBJ1-1,TRBV2,CASSEWREAFF,TGTGCCAGCAGTGAGTGGCGGGAAGCTTTCTTT
TRBD2,NA,TRBJ2-5,TRBV7-9,CASSLWLAGGQETQYF,TGTGCCAGCAGCTTGTGGCTAGCGGGGGGACAAGAGACCCAGTACTTC
TRBD2,NA,TRBJ2-1,TRBV4-1,CASSQGRQSGRSYNEQFF,TGCGCCAGCAGCCAAGGTCGCCAAAGCGGGAGATCCTACAATGAGCAGTTCTTC
NA,NA,TRBJ1-1,TRBV7-9,CASSSSSLNTEAFF,TGTGCCAGCAGCTCCTCCTCTCTAAACACTGAAGCTTTCTTT
NA,NA,TRBJ1-4,TRBV2,CASSEESAGAGEKLFF,TGTGCCAGCAGTGAAGAGTCGGCGGGGGCTGGTGAAAAACTGTTTTTT
NA,NA,TRBJ2-1,TRBV2,CASRSSGDGEQFF,TGTGCCAGCAGATCCTCAGGGGACGGTGAGCAGTTCTTC
TRBD2,few,TRBJ2-5,TRBV20-1,CSASPTSGGMGETQYF,TGCAGTGCTAGTCCAACTAGCGGGGGGATGGGAGAGACCCAGTACTTC
TRBD1,few,TRBJ1-5,TRBV5-6,CASSLLTGTSQPQHF,TGTGCCAGCAGCTTGTTGACAGGGACCAGTCAGCCCCAGCATTTT
TRBD2,NA,TRBJ2-1,TRBV7-2,CASSLVLAGGRTYNEQFF,TGTGCCAGCAGCTTAGTACTAGCGGGGGGGAGGACCTACAATGAGCAGTTCTTC
NA,NA,TRBJ1-6,TRBV2,CASRERTARSPLHF,TGTGCCAGCAGAGAAAGGACGGCTCGGTCACCCCTCCACTTT
TRBD2,NA,TRBJ2-7,TRBV5-1,CASTLAGVEQYF,TGCGCCAGCACTCTAGCGGGAGTCGAGCAGTACTTC
NA,many,TRBJ2-1,TRBV15,CATSPGAYNEQFF,TGTGCCACCAGCCCCGGGGCCTACAATGAGCAGTTCTTC
TRBD1,NA,TRBJ1-2,TRBV14,CARTLGQGDGYTF,TGTGCCCGGACGCTCGGACAGGGAGATGGCTACACCTTC
TRBD1,many,TRBJ1-6,TRBV5-1,CASSWDRAGSPLHF,TGCGCCAGCAGCTGGGACAGGGCTGGTTCACCCCTCCACTTT
NA,NA,TRBJ1-5,TRBV19,CASSIVSGGNNQPQHF,TGTGCCAGTAGTATAGTTTCTGGGGGCAACAATCAGCCCCAGCATTTT
NA,NA,TRBJ1-2,TRBV18,CASSSKTGTNYGYTF,TGTGCCAGCTCATCTAAAACAGGGACTAACTATGGCTACACCTTC
NA,NA,TRBJ1-5,TRBV29-1,CSVRGDNQPQHF,TGCAGCGTTCGCGGGGACAATCAGCCCCAGCATTTT
NA,NA,TRBJ1-4,TRBV25-1,CASSLTAGSTNEKLFF,TGTGCCAGCAGTTTAACTGCGGGGTCAACTAATGAAAAACTGTTTTTT
TRBD1,few,TRBJ1-2,TRBV5-4,CASSFTGTVYGYTF,TGTGCCAGCAGCTTCACCGGGACAGTCTACGGCTACACCTTC
NA,many,TRBJ1-6,TRBV2,CASTLGRGPGTLHF,TGTGCCAGCACTCTCGGACGGGGACCAGGGACCCTCCACTTT
NA,NA,TRBJ1-2,TRBV2,CASRPEEGYTF,TGTGCCAGCAGGCCCGAGGAGGGCTACACCTTC
NA,many,TRBJ1-1,TRBV5-8,CASRPFSSNTEAFF,TGTGCCAGCAGACCTTTCAGCAGTAACACTGAAGCTTTCTTT
TRBD1,many,TRBJ1-3,TRBV19,CASSATGGSGNTIYF,TGTGCCAGTAGTGCGACAGGGGGCTCTGGAAACACCATATATTTT
NA,few,TRBJ2-7,TRBV20-1,CSAKKSDTRPYEQYF,TGCAGTGCAAAGAAGTCTGACACCCGGCCCTACGAGCAGTACTTC
NA,few,TRBJ1-5,TRBV6-4,CASSDRLGPGNQPQHF,TGTGCCAGCAGTGACCGACTGGGGCCTGGCAATCAGCCCCAGCATTTT
TRBD1,few,TRBJ2-3,TRBV27,CASSLSGTGADTQYF,TGTGCCAGCAGTTTATCCGGGACAGGGGCAGATACGCAGTATTTT
NA,NA,TRBJ1-4,TRBV15,CATSRDGQTNEKLFF,TGTGCCACCAGCAGAGATGGGCAGACGAATGAAAAACTGTTTTTT
NA,NA,TRBJ2-7,TRBV6-1,CASSPNPGIRYF,TGTGCCAGCAGTCCCAATCCAGGGATTCGGTACTTC
NA,few,TRBJ2-7,TRBV6-4,CASSDLAAGVYYEQYF,TGTGCCAGCAGTGACCTAGCGGCAGGGGTGTACTACGAGCAGTACTTC
NA,NA,TRBJ2-5,TRBV11-2,CAWSLGAPGTQYF,TGTGCTTGGAGCCTCGGGGCCCCAGGGACCCAGTACTTC
NA,NA,TRBJ1-4,TRBV19,CASSILGLTNEELFF,TGTGCCAGTAGTATTTTGGGCTTAACTAATGAAGAACTGTTTTTT
TRBD1,NA,TRBJ2-1,TRBV24-1,CATSPGQSQDEQFF,TGTGCCACCAGCCCGGGACAGAGTCAAGATGAGCAGTTCTTC
TRBD1,NA,TRBJ1-2,TRBV9,CASARQGHYGYTF,TGTGCCAGCGCCCGACAGGGTCACTATGGCTACACCTTC
NA,many,TRBJ1-1,TRBV9,CASSVVAETEAFF,TGTGCCAGCAGCGTAGTTGCAGAGACTGAAGCTTTCTTT
NA,NA,TRBJ1-4,TRBV19,CASSGQGAEKLFF,NA
NA,many,TRBJ2-7,TRBV7-6,CASSVEGHRGSYEQYF,TGTGCCAGCAGCGTCGAGGGCCATCGCGGGTCCTACGAGCAGTACTTC
NA,few,TRBJ2-1,TRBV20-1,CSALSSSYNEQFF,TGCAGTGCTTTGAGCAGCTCCTACAATGAGCAGTTCTTC
TRBD2,NA,TRBJ2-5,TRBV29-1,CSFGLVLETQYF,TGCAGCTTTGGACTAGTCCTGGAGACCCAGTACTTC
NA,NA,TRBJ1-1,TRBV10-2,CASREGPSHLGTEAFF,TGTGCCAGCAGGGAAGGTCCCAGCCACCTTGGCACTGAAGCTTTCTTT
NA,NA,TRBJ2-7,TRBV4-1,CASSPLGSGKPYEQYF,TGCGCCAGCAGCCCCCTGGGGAGCGGTAAACCCTACGAGCAGTACTTC